Following are 20 T cell receptor beta chains from one sample sequenced in a study of blood T cell repertoires in COVID-19. Profiled with immunoSEQ multiplex PCR; TCRdb holds only in-frame clones, not every one. The data show 200,000 or so clones, approximately 83% seen once. Sequencing was done on a sample of peripheral blood. The origin of the receptors is a woman in her sixties or seventies with acute or convalescent COVID-19.

This clone is a singleton in its sample. This sequence joins TRBV27 and TRBJ1-6; TRBD1 might be the D (6 bases). Germline V lookup: CDR1 MNHEY, CDR2 SMNVEV (reference sequence). V was shortened by 2 bases and J by 9 bases, with 11 bases between the two germline ends. The CDR3 is 14 amino acids. Here the CDR3 reads CASSLGLGGSPLHF. The CDR3 DNA follows: TGTGCCAGCAGTTTAGGGTTAGGGGGTTCACCCCTCCACTTT.

The CDR3 is CASSSDGGGNGYTF. CDR3 coding DNA: TGTGCCAGCAGCTCTGACGGAGGAGGCAATGGCTACACCTTC. This chain connects TRBV5-6 to TRBJ1-2; no clear D gene. The CDR3 length is 14 residues. Germline-derived CDR1 and CDR2 are SGHDT and YYEEEE. Trimming left V 3 bases short and J 6 bases short, with 15 bases between.

The V and J genes are TRBV6-5 and TRBJ1-1; 7 bases agree with TRBD1. CDR1 and CDR2 (germline): MNHEY, SVGAGI. The V segment lost 8 bases and the J segment 5 bases; nucleotides outside the gene matches: 11. The CDR3 sequence is 14 residues long. CDR3 in amino acids: CASGTASVGTEAFF. In DNA form, the CDR3 reads TGTGCCAGCGGGACAGCCAGCGTGGGGACTGAAGCTTTCTTT.

This clone came up once. The chain uses TRBV12-3 or TRBV12-4 and TRBJ1-1, with TRBD1 matching 8 bases. The CDR3 loop spans 13 amino acids. The trim removed 7 bases at V and 4 bases at J, leaving 5 bases unmatched. As DNA, the CDR3 is TGTGCCAGCACCTTAACAGGGGGCACTGAAGCTTTCTTT. Translation: CASTLTGGTEAFF.

This chain uses TRBV24-1 with TRBJ1-2; 10 bases are a match to TRBD1. Germline V lookup: CDR1 KGHDR, CDR2 SFDVKD. Unmatched junction bases numbered 11, after V lost 4 bases and J lost 4 bases. The CDR3 extends over 17 amino acids. The CDR3 loop is CATSDPDRGQGGYGYTF. In DNA, the CDR3 is TGTGCCACCAGTGACCCAGACAGGGGGCAAGGCGGCTATGGCTACACCTTC.

V and J are TRBV30 and TRBJ1-6, with 7 nucleotides matching TRBD1. CDR1 and CDR2 from the germline V gene are GTSNPN and SVGIG (reference sequence). The junction had 10 bases not matched to a gene; V was cut back by 2 bases and J by 9 bases. The CDR3 runs to 15 residues. CDR3 in DNA: TGTGCCTGGAGTCTAGGGACAGCTGGCTTTTCACCCCTCCACTTT. Amino acid sequence: CAWSLGTAGFSPLHF.

The rearrangement joins TRBV6-2 or TRBV6-3 to TRBJ2-7, with D perhaps matching TRBD2 (5 bases). Germline V gives CDR1 MNHEY, CDR2 SVGEGT. V was clipped by 0 bases and J by 6 bases, with 9 bases between them. The CDR3 runs 13 residues. Here the CDR3 reads CASSYSAAREQYF. CDR3 in DNA: TGTGCCAGCAGTTACTCAGCGGCTCGCGAGCAGTACTTC.

The chain is built from TRBV9 and TRBJ1-5; TRBD1 aligns across 7 bases. The V gene's germline CDR1 is SGDLS and CDR2 YYNGEE. The trim removed 5 bases at V and 7 bases at J, leaving 12 bases unmatched. This CDR3 has 15 residues. CDR3 residues: CASSPTGEPRQPQHF. DNA for the CDR3: TGTGCCAGCAGTCCAACAGGGGAGCCGAGACAGCCCCAGCATTTT.

V gene TRBV11-2 combines with J gene TRBJ1-3; 8 nucleotides align to TRBD1. From germline, CDR1 is SGHAT and CDR2 FQNNGV. This CDR3 has 18 residues. V was pared by 4 bases and J by 0 bases, with 11 bases of the junction left unmatched. CDR3 residues: CASSSSSGTGYSGNTIYF. As DNA, the CDR3 is TGTGCCAGCAGCTCCTCTAGCGGGACAGGATACTCTGGAAACACCATATATTTT.

The chain couples TRBV6-6 to TRBJ1-2; possible D gene TRBD1, 5 bases. Germline loops: CDR1 MNHNY, CDR2 SVGAGI (reference sequence). CDR3 length equals 14 residues. The V end was cut by 6 bases, the J end by 2 bases, with 13 bases between. In nucleotides, the CDR3 is TGTGCCAGCAGGTTCCAAGGGGTCAACTATGGCTACACCTTC. Translated: CASRFQGVNYGYTF.

This clone was observed a handful of times. The chain employs TRBV6-5 and TRBJ1-1; weak D call: TRBD1 (5 bases). Germline V gene sequence: CDR1 MNHEY, CDR2 SVGAGI. The CDR3 totals 15 residues. The ends were cut back, 0 bases at V and 1 base at J, with 9 bases in the middle. CDR3: CASSYSQGKNTEAFF. The CDR3, as DNA: TGTGCCAGCAGTTACTCGCAGGGTAAGAACACTGAAGCTTTCTTT.

The chain links TRBV2 to TRBJ2-3; possible D gene TRBD1, 6 bases. Germline V gene sequence: CDR1 SNHLY, CDR2 FYNNEI. The CDR3 totals 14 residues. With 5 bases removed from V and 2 bases from J, the gap between germline ends came to 11 bases. The CDR3 loop is CASSSRQVTDTQYF. The CDR3 bases are TGTGCCAGCAGTAGCCGACAGGTCACAGATACGCAGTATTTT.

This chain joins TRBV6-6 and TRBJ1-1, with 7 nucleotides matching TRBD1. J was trimmed by 1 base and V by 5 bases; bases with no gene match: 7. CDR3 size: 15 residues. Per germline, CDR1 MNHNY and CDR2 SVGAGI (reference sequence). This CDR3 reads CASSDGTVGNTEAFF. The CDR3 bases are TGTGCCAGCAGTGACGGGACAGTTGGGAACACTGAAGCTTTCTTT.

In its sample, this clone was seen a few times. The chain employs TRBV4-2 and TRBJ2-3; D not certain. Trimming removed 1 base at V and 0 bases at J, with 5 bases between. Germline CDR1 and CDR2: LGHNA and YNFKEQ. The CDR3 is 14 residues long. CDR3 nucleotide sequence: TGTGCCAGCAGCCAAGTGGGCAGCACAGATACGCAGTATTTT. Translated: CASSQVGSTDTQYF.

The gene calls are TRBV7-2 and TRBJ2-1, with D perhaps matching TRBD2 (7 bases). This CDR3 region has 14 residues. Trimming pared 6 bases from V and 6 bases from J, leaving 15 bases between. Germline assignment: CDR1 SGHTA and CDR2 FQGNSA. CDR3 DNA: TGTGCCAGCAGAGGGGGGGGAACTCCCAATGAGCAGTTCTTC. It encodes CASRGGGTPNEQFF. Variable domain in full (rest from reference TRBV7-2 and TRBJ2-1): GAGVSQSPSNKVTEKGKDVELRCDPISGHTALYWYRQSLGQGLEFLIYFQGNSAPDKSGLPSDRFSAERTGGSVSTLTIQRTQQEDSAVYLCASRGGGTPNEQFFGPGTRLTVL.

The chain uses TRBV30 and TRBJ1-1; 8 nucleotides match TRBD1. This CDR3 region has 18 residues. V shed 3 bases, J shed 3 bases, and the junction held 18 bases outside the gene matches. CDR1 GTSNPN and CDR2 SVGIG come from the germline V gene (reference sequence). CDR3 coding DNA: TGTGCCTGGAGACCCAAGATCCACCCGGGACAGGACTACACTGAAGCTTTCTTT. This sequence encodes CAWRPKIHPGQDYTEAFF.

In DNA, the CDR3 is TGTGCCAGCAGCTTGGGGTCAGCGGGGATAAGAAATGAGCAGTTCTTC. Translation: CASSLGSAGIRNEQFF. This chain links TRBV5-6 with TRBJ2-1, with 7 bases aligning to TRBD2. Trimming cost V 0 bases and J 7 bases; bases outside gene matches: 10. In germline, CDR1 is SGHDT, CDR2 YYEEEE. The CDR3 sequence is 16 residues long.

V and J are TRBV2 and TRBJ2-3; 12 bases match TRBD1. The CDR3 loop spans 14 amino acids. Per the germline V gene, CDR1 is SNHLY and CDR2 is FYNNEI. The trim removed 5 bases at V and 6 bases at J, leaving 3 bases unmatched. CDR3 bases: TGTGCCAGCAGTAAGGGACAGGGGGCGGATACGCAGTATTTT. This codes for CASSKGQGADTQYF.

The J gene is TRBJ2-3, the V gene TRBV7-6, with TRBD1 identical over 7 bases. CDR3 length equals 15 residues. The V and J ends lost 5 bases and 2 bases, in that order; junction bases with no gene match: 7. The germline gives CDR1 SGHVS, CDR2 FNYEAQ. In nucleotides, the CDR3 is TGTGCCAGCAGCCCCGGGACAGCCTACACAGATACGCAGTATTTT. It is translated as CASSPGTAYTDTQYF.

The chain recombines TRBV5-4 with TRBJ1-1; D is perhaps TRBD1 (5 bases). The CDR3 has 14 amino acids. The V end was cut by 0 bases, the J end by 1 base, with 7 bases between. CDR1 SGHNT and CDR2 YYREEE come from the germline V gene (reference sequence). The CDR3 is CASSLGQRNTEAFF. CDR3 nucleotide sequence: TGTGCCAGCAGCTTGGGACAGCGGAACACTGAAGCTTTCTTT.